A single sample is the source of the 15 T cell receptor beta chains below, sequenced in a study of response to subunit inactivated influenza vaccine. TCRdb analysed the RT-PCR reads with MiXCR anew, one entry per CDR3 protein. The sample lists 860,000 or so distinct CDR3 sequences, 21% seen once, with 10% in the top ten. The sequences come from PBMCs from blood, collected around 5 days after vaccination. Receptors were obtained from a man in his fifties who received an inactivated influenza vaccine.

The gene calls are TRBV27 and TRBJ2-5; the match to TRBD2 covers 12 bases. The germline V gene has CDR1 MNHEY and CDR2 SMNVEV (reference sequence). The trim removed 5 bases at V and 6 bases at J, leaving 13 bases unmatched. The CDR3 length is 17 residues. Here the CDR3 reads CASSRIGLAGWSKTQYF. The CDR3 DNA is TGTGCCAGCAGTCGGATAGGACTAGCGGGATGGTCAAAGACCCAGTACTTC.

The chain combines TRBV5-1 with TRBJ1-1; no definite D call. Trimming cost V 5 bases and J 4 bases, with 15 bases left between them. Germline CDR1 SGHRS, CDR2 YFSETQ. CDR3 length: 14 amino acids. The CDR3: CASRVGISSTEAFF. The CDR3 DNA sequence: TGCGCCAGCAGGGTAGGAATTTCGAGCACTGAAGCTTTCTTT.

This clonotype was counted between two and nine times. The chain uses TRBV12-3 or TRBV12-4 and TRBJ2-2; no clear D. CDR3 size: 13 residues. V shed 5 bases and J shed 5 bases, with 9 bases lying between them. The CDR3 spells CASSVRPTGELFF. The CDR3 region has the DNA TGTGCCAGCAGTGTAAGGCCGACCGGGGAGCTGTTTTTT.

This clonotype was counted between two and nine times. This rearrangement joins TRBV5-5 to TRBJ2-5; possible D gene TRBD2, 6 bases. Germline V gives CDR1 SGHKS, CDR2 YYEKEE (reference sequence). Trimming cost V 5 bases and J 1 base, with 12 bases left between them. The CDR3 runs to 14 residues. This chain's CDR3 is CASRAGGGQETQYF. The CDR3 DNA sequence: TGTGCCAGCAGAGCGGGTGGGGGCCAAGAGACCCAGTACTTC.

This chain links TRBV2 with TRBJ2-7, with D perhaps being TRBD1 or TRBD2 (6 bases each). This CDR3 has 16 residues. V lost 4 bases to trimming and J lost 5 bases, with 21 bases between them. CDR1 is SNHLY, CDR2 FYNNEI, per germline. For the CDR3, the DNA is TGTGCCAGCAGTGCCTCCGGGTGGGGGGCAGTTCACGAGCAGTACTTC. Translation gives CASSASGWGAVHEQYF.

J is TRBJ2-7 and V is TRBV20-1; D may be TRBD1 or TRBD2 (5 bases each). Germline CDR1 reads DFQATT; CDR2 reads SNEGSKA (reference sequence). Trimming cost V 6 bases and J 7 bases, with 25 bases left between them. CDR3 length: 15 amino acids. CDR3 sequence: CSANREGSIPGEQYF. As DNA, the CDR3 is TGCAGTGCGAATAGAGAGGGGTCAATCCCTGGGGAGCAGTACTTC.

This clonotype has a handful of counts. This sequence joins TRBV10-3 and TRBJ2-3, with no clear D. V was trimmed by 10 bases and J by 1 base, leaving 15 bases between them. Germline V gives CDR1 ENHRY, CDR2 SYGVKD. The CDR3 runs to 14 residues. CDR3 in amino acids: CATKDPSRTDTQYF. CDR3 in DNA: TGTGCCACCAAAGACCCCTCGCGCACAGATACGCAGTATTTT.

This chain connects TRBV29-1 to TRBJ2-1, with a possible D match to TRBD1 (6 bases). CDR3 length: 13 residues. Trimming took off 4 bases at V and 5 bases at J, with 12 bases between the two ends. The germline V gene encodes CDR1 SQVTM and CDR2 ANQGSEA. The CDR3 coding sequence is TGCAGCGTTGTAGGACAGAGGAACAATGAGCAGTTCTTC. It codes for CSVVGQRNNEQFF.

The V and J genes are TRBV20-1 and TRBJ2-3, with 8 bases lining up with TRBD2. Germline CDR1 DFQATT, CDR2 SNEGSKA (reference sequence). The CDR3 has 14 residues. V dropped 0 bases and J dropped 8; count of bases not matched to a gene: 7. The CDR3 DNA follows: TGCAGTGCTAGAGATCGCGGACTAGCAGCTACGCAGTATTTT. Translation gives CSARDRGLAATQYF.

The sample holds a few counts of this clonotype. CDR3 region: CASSTTGERNTIYF. Here the CDR3 DNA reads TGCGCCAGCAGCACGACAGGGGAGAGGAACACCATATATTTT. The chain couples TRBV5-1 to TRBJ1-3; TRBD1 agrees at 8 bases. V shed 4 bases, J shed 7 bases, and the junction held 7 bases outside the gene matches. Germline CDR1 and CDR2: SGHRS and YFSETQ. This CDR3 region has 14 residues.

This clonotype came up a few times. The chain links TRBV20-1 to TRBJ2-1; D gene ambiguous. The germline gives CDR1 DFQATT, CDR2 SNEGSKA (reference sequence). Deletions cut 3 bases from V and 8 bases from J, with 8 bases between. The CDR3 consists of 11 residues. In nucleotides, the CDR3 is TGCAGTGCTAGTCATGTCGATGAGCAGTTCTTC. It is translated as CSASHVDEQFF.

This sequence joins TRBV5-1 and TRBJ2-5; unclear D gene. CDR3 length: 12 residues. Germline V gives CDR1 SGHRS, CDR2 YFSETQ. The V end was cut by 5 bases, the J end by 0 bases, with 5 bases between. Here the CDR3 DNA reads TGCGCCAGCAGAGAAAACCAAGAGACCCAGTACTTC. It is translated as CASRENQETQYF. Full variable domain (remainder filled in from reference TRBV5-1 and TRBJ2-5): KAGVTQTPRYLIKTRGQQVTLSCSPISGHRSVSWYQQTPGQGLQFLFEYFSETQRNKGNFPGRFSGRQFSNSRSEMNVSTLELGDSALYLCASRENQETQYFGPGTRLLVL.

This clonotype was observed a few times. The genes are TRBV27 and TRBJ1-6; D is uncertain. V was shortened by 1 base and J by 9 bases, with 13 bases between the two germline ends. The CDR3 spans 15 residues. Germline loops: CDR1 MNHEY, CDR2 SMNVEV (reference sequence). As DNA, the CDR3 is TGTGCCAGCAGTTTATATTCGGGATACGGTTCACCCCTCCACTTT. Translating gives CASSLYSGYGSPLHF.

Written as DNA, the CDR3 is TGTGCCACCAGCACCGACAGGGGACCATACGAGCAGTACTTC. Its translation: CATSTDRGPYEQYF. The chain is built from TRBV15 and TRBJ2-7, with TRBD1 identical over 8 bases. CDR1 is LNHNV and CDR2 is YYDKDF in the germline V gene (reference sequence). CDR3 length equals 14 residues. V trimming: 4 bases; J trimming: 4 bases; junction bases outside the gene matches: 6. The full variable domain, in which reference TRBV15 and TRBJ2-7 provide the parts outside the CDR3, is DAMVIQNPRYQVTQFGKPVTLSCSQTLNHNVMYWYQQKSSQAPKLLFHYYDKDFNNEADTPDNFQSRRPNTSFCFLDIRSPGLGDTAMYLCATSTDRGPYEQYFGPGTRLTVT.

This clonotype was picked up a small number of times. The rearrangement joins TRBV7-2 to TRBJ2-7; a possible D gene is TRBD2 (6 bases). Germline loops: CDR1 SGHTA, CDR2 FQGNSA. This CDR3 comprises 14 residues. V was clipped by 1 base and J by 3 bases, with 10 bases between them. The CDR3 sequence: CASSLVGGLYEQYF. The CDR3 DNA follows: TGTGCCAGCAGCTTAGTGGGGGGTCTCTACGAGCAGTACTTC.